A single T cell receptor (beta chain) is shown here with its context. The count of this clone is one. Its target antigen remains unknown. It has no much larger one-base neighbor in the sample; base qualities were not kept. TCRbeta CDR3 regions were amplified from genomic DNA using the immunoSEQ Assay, a bias-controlled multiplex PCR. In the authors' own workflow: The number of nucleated cells in each sample was estimated by amplification of reference gene primers within the assay. To quantify the absolute abundance of each unique TCRbeta CDR3 rearrangement, sequence reads were collapsed and filtered. For each sample, productive Simpson clonality was calculated by taking the square root of Simpson's diversity index across productive rearrangements. TCRdb holds this immuneACCESS table with in-frame rearrangements only. Some clones are missing; in checked studies, unresolved V genes explain under half, and the rest has no known cause. From that table come the V and J calls and clone size; the DNA was used to work out D and trimming. The sample table lists 150,000 to 200,000 clones, about 86% of them with a count of one. The ten biggest clones cover roughly 9.1% of the sample.

This sample was taken from a study of blood T cell repertoires in COVID-19 (dated by TCRdb to between 2020 and 2021). For the study in its entirety: Samples covering the acute and convalescent phases of COVID-19 were provided by collaborators in the United States, Italy and Spain. The material from the prospective study consisted of cDNA or gDNA derived from T cells, B-cell-depleted T cells, or PBMCs. Deeply sampled blood TCRbeta repertoires from subjects exposed to, actively infected with, or recovered from COVID-19 were included in the dataset. The repertoires were made available in a free public database intended to serve as a resource for research on the immune response to SARS-CoV-2. Samples were obtained from the ongoing ImmuneRACE study (first 160 participants) and from some 1,200 subjects provided by 6 global collaborators. A de-identified subject ID, COVID-19 status, age in years and sex were almost always included in the sample metadata. Where available, HLA class I and class II types were obtained from metadata supplied by the sample provider rather than from assay-based typing. Broad study findings and their caveats: The quantity of clinical and demographic metadata differed by source and by participant and was supplied without curation.

Each collaborating institution followed its own protocols to collect whole blood in K2EDTA tubes. For TCRbeta analysis, collaborators shipped samples in one of three forms: frozen whole blood, isolated PBMCs, or DNA extracted from either of those sample types. V is pruned by 5 bases and J by 5 bases, leaving 5 bases of the junction without a gene match. The CDR3 covers 13 residues, taking in both the cysteine and the phenylalanine. Just the 39-base CDR3 DNA is kept, in frame starting at base 1. Sequences SGHKS (CDR1) and YYEKEE (CDR2) are obtained from the germline V gene (reference sequence). The chain links TRBV5-5 with TRBJ2-5; TRBD1 fits 8 bases in the junction. Sequencing input: peripheral blood. This receptor was obtained from a man between 45 and 60 years old with active or convalescent COVID-19. The sequence in DNA is TGTGCCAGCAGAAAGTGGACAGGGGAGACCCAGTACTTC. This gives the protein CASRKWTGETQYF.